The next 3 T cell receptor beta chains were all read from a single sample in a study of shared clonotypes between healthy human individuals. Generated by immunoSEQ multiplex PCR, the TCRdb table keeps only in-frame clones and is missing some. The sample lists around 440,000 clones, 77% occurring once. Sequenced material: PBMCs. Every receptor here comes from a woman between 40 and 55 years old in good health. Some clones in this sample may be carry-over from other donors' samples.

This chain's CDR3 is CASSRRLAGVVETQYF. The CDR3 nucleotides read TGTGCCAGCAGCCGCAGACTAGCGGGAGTTGTAGAGACCCAGTACTTC. The chain links TRBV7-8 to TRBJ2-5; 12 nucleotides line up with TRBD2. CDR3 size: 16 residues. V dropped 5 bases and J dropped 4; count of bases not matched to a gene: 8. Germline lookup yields CDR1 SGHVS and CDR2 FQNEAQ.

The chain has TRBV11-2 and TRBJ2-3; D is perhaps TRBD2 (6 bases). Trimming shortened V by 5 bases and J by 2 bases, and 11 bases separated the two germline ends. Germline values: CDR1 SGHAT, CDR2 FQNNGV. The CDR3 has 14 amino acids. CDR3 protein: CASSPSDYTDTQYF. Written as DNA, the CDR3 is TGTGCCAGCAGCCCCTCGGACTACACAGATACGCAGTATTTT.

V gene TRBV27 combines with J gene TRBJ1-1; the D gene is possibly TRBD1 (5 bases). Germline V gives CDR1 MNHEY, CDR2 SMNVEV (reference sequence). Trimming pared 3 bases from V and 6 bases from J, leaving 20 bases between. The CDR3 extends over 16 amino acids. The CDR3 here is CASSFFVAGKFAEAFF. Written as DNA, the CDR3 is TGTGCCAGCAGTTTTTTTGTGGCAGGGAAGTTCGCTGAAGCTTTCTTT.